This T cell receptor (beta chain) stems from a study of blood T cell repertoires in COVID-19. Looking at the study overall: Whether acute or convalescent, the COVID-19 samples came from the United States, Italy and Spain.

Original analysis: Estimated nucleated cell counts came from reference gene primer amplification. Assay used: immunoSEQ multiplex PCR; TCRdb lists only in-frame clones, some missing. The V and J calls and clone size were taken over from that table, and D and trimming were inferred from the DNA. This table has about 330,000 clones, more than 80% appearing once. V shed 4 bases, J shed 6 bases, and the junction held 12 bases outside the gene matches. CDR3 length equals 17 residues. Germline values: CDR1 MNHEY, CDR2 SMNVEV (reference sequence). The sequence came from a young man who had recovered from COVID-19. This chain connects TRBV27 to TRBJ1-6, with 7 bases aligning to TRBD1. The sequencing sample was made of peripheral blood. The CDR3 region is CASSSTTPGTVNSPLHF. In DNA form, the CDR3 reads TGTGCCAGCAGTTCCACGACCCCCGGGACAGTTAATTCACCCCTCCACTTT.